A single sample is the source of the 15 T cell receptor beta chains below, sequenced in a study of regulatory T cells in long-lasting Graves disease. Time point reported: newly diagnosed GD, antithyroid drugs for less than 3 months. PBMC RNA served as the TCR library source. Library construction for TCR beta used iRepertoire HTBI primers and Arm-PCR of CDR3 regions. TCRdb re-called the multiplex PCR reads through MiXCR, storing one row per CDR3 protein. The data hold 400,000 to 550,000 distinct CDR3 sequences, with 15% observed a single time. The same data also went into a second study, on T cells in Graves' hyperthyroidism and ophthalmopathy.

Specimen: peripheral blood mononuclear cells (PBMCs), collected at new diagnosis, from a patient treated with antithyroid drugs. These receptors came from a young woman with Graves disease.

The sample holds a few counts of this clonotype. The gene calls are TRBV7-3 and TRBJ2-1; TRBD1 matches at 10 bases. This CDR3 is 16 amino acids long. V gave up 5 bases and J gave up 6 bases; unmatched junction bases: 10. CDR1 and CDR2 (germline): SGHTA, FQGTGA. The CDR3 DNA sequence: TGTGCCAGCAGCCTCCGGGACAGGGGTTTCCTCAATGAGCAGTTCTTC. It translates to CASSLRDRGFLNEQFF.

At least ten counts were recorded for this clonotype. The chain has TRBV3-1 and TRBJ2-7, with 9 bases lining up with TRBD1. J gave up 2 bases and V 5 bases, and 10 bases lay outside the gene matches. CDR1 LGHDT and CDR2 YNNKEL come from the germline V gene (reference sequence). This CDR3 has 16 residues. Here the CDR3 reads CASSYWQGQGAYEQYF. In nucleotides, the CDR3 is TGTGCCAGCAGCTATTGGCAGGGACAGGGAGCCTACGAGCAGTACTTC.

The table lists this clonotype with a few counts. Since a much larger clone is just one base distant, this may be a read error. The gene calls are TRBV6-1 and TRBJ2-7; 10 bases match TRBD2. The germline V gene has CDR1 MNHNS and CDR2 SASEGT. The CDR3 spans 13 residues. The CDR3 loop is CATRTSGTYEQHF. In nucleotides, the CDR3 is TGTGCCACCAGGACTAGCGGAACCTACGAGCAGCACTTC.

This clonotype has at least ten counts. V gene TRBV5-1 combines with J gene TRBJ1-1, with D uncertain. V was clipped by 4 bases and J by 3 bases, with 7 bases between them. The CDR3 has 12 amino acids. Germline assignment: CDR1 SGHRS and CDR2 YFSETQ. The CDR3 loop is CASSNSYTEAFF. DNA of the CDR3: TGCGCCAGCAGCAACTCTTACACTGAAGCTTTCTTT.

In its sample, this clonotype was seen many times. The rearrangement joins TRBV5-4 to TRBJ2-7, with 11 nucleotides matching TRBD2. Trimming took 1 base from V and 3 from J; bases not matched to a gene: 9. Germline values: CDR1 SGHNT, CDR2 YYREEE (reference sequence). The CDR3 extends over 17 amino acids. The CDR3 DNA reads TGTGCCAGCAGCTTGCCGACCACTAGCGGGAGCATCTACGAGCAGTACTTC. Amino acid sequence: CASSLPTTSGSIYEQYF. The full variable domain, in which reference TRBV5-4 and TRBJ2-7 provide the parts outside the CDR3, is ETGVTQSPTHLIKTRGQQVTLRCSSQSGHNTVSWYQQALGQGPQFIFQYYREEENGRGNFPPRFSGLQFPNYSSELNVNALELDDSALYLCASSLPTTSGSIYEQYFGPGTRLTVT.

This clonotype was counted many times. The V and J genes are TRBV20-1 and TRBJ1-2; D unresolved. Trimming cost V 3 bases and J 3 bases, with 17 bases left between them. Germline lookup yields CDR1 DFQATT and CDR2 SNEGSKA (reference sequence). The CDR3 covers 15 residues. The CDR3 DNA reads TGCAGTGCTAGTCCGAGGCAGGAGGGTGACTATGGCTACACCTTC. Translating it yields CSASPRQEGDYGYTF.

The chain is built from TRBV28 and TRBJ2-1; perhaps D is TRBD1 or TRBD2 (6 bases each). CDR1 is MDHEN and CDR2 is SYDVKM in the germline V gene. V was cut by 2 bases and J by 2 bases, with 13 bases left in between. The CDR3 sequence is 16 residues long. The CDR3 region is CASSLRGVDAYNEQFF. The CDR3 bases are TGTGCCAGCAGTTTAAGGGGGGTAGACGCCTACAATGAGCAGTTCTTC.

The gene calls are TRBV18 and TRBJ2-7; D perhaps matches TRBD1 (5 bases). This CDR3 has 16 residues. Germline V gene lookup returns CDR1 KGHSH and CDR2 LQKENI. V lost 0 bases, J lost 4 bases, and 16 bases lay in between. The CDR3 bases are TGTGCCAGCTCACCACCCAGCCAGGGTGCGAAGTACGAGCAGTACTTC. Translating gives CASSPPSQGAKYEQYF.

The chain is built from TRBV29-1 and TRBJ2-7; 7 bases line up with TRBD2. CDR1 SQVTM and CDR2 ANQGSEA come from the germline V gene. Losses at the gene ends were 1 base for V and 7 bases for J; bases not matched to a gene: 19. The CDR3 loop spans 17 amino acids. The CDR3 region has the DNA TGCAGCGTTGAAGGCGGCCGGGGGGTAGCGGAGAGGCGGGAGCAGTACTTC. Translating it yields CSVEGGRGVAERREQYF.

The chain combines TRBV7-9 with TRBJ1-1; tentatively, D is TRBD1 (5 bases). Trimming removed 2 bases at V and 0 bases at J, with 10 bases between. CDR3 size: 15 residues. Looked up from germline, CDR1 is SEHNR and CDR2 is FQNEAQ (reference sequence). CDR3 region: CASSLSSGVNTEAFF. As DNA, the CDR3 is TGTGCCAGCAGCTTAAGTTCGGGGGTGAACACTGAAGCTTTCTTT.

This clonotype has a count of ten or more. This sequence joins TRBV2 and TRBJ2-3, with 8 bases that match TRBD1. The germline V gene encodes CDR1 SNHLY and CDR2 FYNNEI. There are 18 residues in the CDR3. J was trimmed by 0 bases and V by 7 bases; bases with no gene match: 15. CDR3 nucleotide sequence: TGTGCCAGCATTGGCAGGGGGCACTTACAAACTAGCACAGATACGCAGTATTTT. Its protein product is CASIGRGHLQTSTDTQYF.

This clonotype has a handful of counts. The rearrangement joins TRBV19 to TRBJ1-1, with unresolved D. V gave up 5 bases and J gave up 8 bases, with 12 bases separating them. This CDR3 spans 12 amino acids. Germline assignment: CDR1 LNHDA and CDR2 SQIVND (reference sequence). The DNA for the CDR3 is TGTGCCAGTAGTTACTATTCGAGCGAAGCTTTCTTT. Amino acids: CASSYYSSEAFF. The full variable domain, its missing parts supplied by reference TRBV19 and TRBJ1-1, is DGGITQSPKYLFRKEGQNVTLSCEQNLNHDAMYWYRQDPGQGLRLIYYSQIVNDFQKGDIAEGYSVSREKKESFPLTVTSAQKNPTAFYLCASSYYSSEAFFGQGTRLTVV.

In its sample, this clonotype was seen many times. The J gene is TRBJ2-3, the V gene TRBV19; 13 bases are shared with TRBD2. The length of the CDR3 is 15 residues. Germline V gene lookup returns CDR1 LNHDA and CDR2 SQIVND (reference sequence). V dropped 5 bases and J dropped 6; count of bases not matched to a gene: 5. The CDR3 DNA sequence: TGTGCCAGTAGTCGACTAGCGGGAGGAGTTGATACGCAGTATTTT. Encoded protein: CASSRLAGGVDTQYF.

The genes are TRBV6-1 and TRBJ1-6; D unclear. The V and J ends lost 6 bases and 10 bases respectively, with 10 bases between them. CDR3 length equals 12 residues. The germline V gene has CDR1 MNHNS and CDR2 SASEGT. The CDR3 protein is CASSYIGSPLHF. DNA for the CDR3: TGTGCCAGCAGCTATATAGGGTCACCCCTCCACTTT.

This clonotype has at least ten counts. The chain employs TRBV2 and TRBJ2-1; D gene ambiguous. CDR3 size: 14 residues. V was trimmed by 3 bases and J by 2 bases, leaving 8 bases between them. The germline V gene encodes CDR1 SNHLY and CDR2 FYNNEI. The CDR3 sequence: CASSDIITYNEQFF. CDR3 sequence (DNA): TGTGCCAGCAGTGACATAATCACCTACAATGAGCAGTTCTTC. The complete variable domain, with remaining parts taken from reference TRBV2 and TRBJ2-1, reads EPEVTQTPSHQVTQMGQEVILRCVPISNHLYFYWYRQILGQKVEFLVSFYNNEISEKSEIFDDQFSVERPDGSNFTLKIRSTKLEDSAMYFCASSDIITYNEQFFGPGTRLTVL.